This T cell receptor (beta chain) was documented in a study of blood T cells in healthy people across ages. V was pared by 5 bases and J by 2 bases, with 11 bases between. The CDR3 consists of 14 residues. CDR1 is SGHTA and CDR2 is FQGNSA in the germline V gene. This clonotype was seen only a few times. Its matching antigen is unknown. Peripheral blood from each donor was collected in a volume of roughly 9.8 milliliters. Study outcomes and limitations: Expanded clonotype changes were possibly confounded by unknown donor CMV status.

It was with a sample-barcoded 5' primer and a J-beta primer mix that a second PCR of roughly 7 to 11 cycles was run. TCRdb reprocessed the 5' RACE reads via MiXCR and lists one record per CDR3 protein. The table lists some 1.8 million distinct CDR3 sequences, 39% of them singletons. This TCR was recovered from a human donor in good health. Sequencing was done on a sample of blood. The chain carries TRBV7-2 and TRBJ2-3; D is unclear. CDR3 coding DNA: TGTGCCAGCAGCCCAACAGCGTACACAGATACGCAGTATTTT. This encodes CASSPTAYTDTQYF.